This note documents a single TCR beta chain sequence. Between the trimmed V and J ends, which lost 3 bases and 3 bases, there was a span of 15 bases. Germline CDR1 SGHTA, CDR2 FQGNSA. The CDR3 contains 16 residues. In TCRdb, the 5' RACE reads were re-called with MiXCR into one record per CDR3 protein. The table has 250,000 to 350,000 distinct CDR3 sequences, around 19% seen once. This sample was included in a study of CD8 T cells in ankylosing spondylitis. Sequenced material: blood, either unsorted or a sorted T cell fraction (not recorded which). This TCR came from a male donor with ankylosing spondylitis or in good health (not recorded which). The chain recombines TRBV7-2 with TRBJ1-3; maybe TRBD1 (6 bases). In DNA form, the CDR3 reads TGTGCCAGCAGCTTTGATTCGGGGGGCGGTGGAAACACCATATATTTT. This gives the protein CASSFDSGGGGNTIYF.